A single sample is the source of the 14 T cell receptor beta chains below, sequenced in a study of T cell changes during pregnancy in multiple sclerosis. Assay: immunoSEQ multiplex PCR; the TCRdb copy retains only in-frame clones and omits some. The sample holds 20,000 to 25,000 clones, roughly 90% seen once. This material consisted of CD8+ T cells from peripheral blood mononuclear cells, taken in the second trimester of pregnancy. All receptors come from a female donor in good health, enrolled as a control in a pregnancy study.

The V gene is TRBV4-1, the J gene TRBJ1-4, with no clear D. With 4 bases removed from V and 13 bases from J, the gap between germline ends came to 10 bases. Germline lookup yields CDR1 MGHRA and CDR2 YSYEKL. The CDR3 runs to 11 residues. CDR3 in amino acids: CASSLTGRLFF. The CDR3 bases are TGCGCCAGCAGCCTGACGGGGAGACTGTTTTTT.

DNA for the CDR3: TGTGCCAGCAGCCCCAGACCGGGGTTCACTAACTATGGCTACACCTTC. It is translated as CASSPRPGFTNYGYTF. The V call is TRBV13, the J call TRBJ1-2; D unclear. The CDR3 covers 16 residues. Germline V gene data show CDR1 as PRHDT and CDR2 as FYEKMQ (reference sequence). V lost 5 bases to trimming and J lost 0 bases, with 16 bases between them.

V usage is TRBV5-1 and J usage is TRBJ2-1; D call uncertain. In germline, CDR1 is SGHRS, CDR2 YFSETQ. The CDR3 runs 15 residues. V dropped 2 bases and J dropped 0 bases, with 9 bases sitting between them. CDR3 amino acids: CASSFAASSYNEQFF. CDR3 sequence (DNA): TGCGCCAGCAGCTTTGCGGCTAGCTCCTACAATGAGCAGTTCTTC. Variable domain in full (rest from reference TRBV5-1 and TRBJ2-1): KAGVTQTPRYLIKTRGQQVTLSCSPISGHRSVSWYQQTPGQGLQFLFEYFSETQRNKGNFPGRFSGRQFSNSRSEMNVSTLELGDSALYLCASSFAASSYNEQFFGPGTRLTVL.

The chain recombines TRBV4-3 with TRBJ2-1; the D gene is possibly TRBD2 (6 bases). This CDR3 has 15 residues. Germline CDR1 and CDR2: LGHNA and YSLEER. The V end lost 1 base, the J end lost 5 bases, and 12 bases lay between the germline ends. DNA of the CDR3: TGCGCCAGCAGCCAAGTTCTAGCGTCCAACAATGAGCAGTTCTTC. Translation: CASSQVLASNNEQFF.

V gene TRBV10-3 combines with J gene TRBJ2-7; 10 nucleotides match TRBD1. Trimming at V came to 4 bases and at J to 5 bases, leaving 5 bases not matched to a gene. The CDR3 is 14 amino acids. CDR1 is ENHRY, CDR2 SYGVKD, per germline. The CDR3 coding sequence is TGTGCCATCAGTGGGGACAGGGGAAGGGACGAGCAGTACTTC. Translation gives CAISGDRGRDEQYF.

The V and J genes are TRBV11-3 and TRBJ2-3, with 13 positions matching TRBD2. CDR1 and CDR2 from the germline V gene are SGHNT and YENEEA. The CDR3 has 18 amino acids. V dropped 5 bases and J dropped 5; count of bases not matched to a gene: 13. This chain's CDR3 is CASSPRLAGGHGLDTQYF. CDR3 in DNA: TGTGCCAGCAGCCCGCGACTAGCGGGGGGCCACGGGTTAGATACGCAGTATTTT. The full variable domain, rest sourced from reference TRBV11-3 and TRBJ2-3, is EAGVVQSPRYKIIEKKQPVAFWCNPISGHNTLYWYLQNLGQGPELLIRYENEEAVDDSQLPKDRFSAERLKGVDSTLKIQPAELGDSAVYLCASSPRLAGGHGLDTQYFGPGTRLTVL.

The chain uses TRBV11-2 and TRBJ2-3; D perhaps matches TRBD2 (6 bases). The CDR3 consists of 16 residues. Germline CDR1 is SGHAT and CDR2 is FQNNGV. Trimming took 5 bases from V and 2 from J, leaving 17 bases between them. This chain's CDR3 is CASSLEGDLSTDTQYF. The CDR3, as DNA: TGTGCCAGCAGCCTGGAGGGTGACTTGTCCACAGATACGCAGTATTTT.

V usage is TRBV28 and J usage is TRBJ1-5; tentatively, D is TRBD1 (5 bases). This CDR3 is built from 14 residues. V was shortened by 9 bases and J by 0 bases, with 12 bases between the two germline ends. The germline V gene has CDR1 MDHEN and CDR2 SYDVKM. CDR3 nucleotides: TGTGCCAGTACGACAGTTTTTAGCAATCAGCCCCAGCATTTT. Translating gives CASTTVFSNQPQHF.

The chain couples TRBV27 to TRBJ1-2; 7 nucleotides align to TRBD1. CDR3 length: 16 amino acids. Germline V gene lookup returns CDR1 MNHEY and CDR2 SMNVEV (reference sequence). V lost 0 bases to trimming and J lost 4 bases; unmatched junction nucleotides: 8. CDR3 sequence: CASSLSNSGTAYGYTF. Here the CDR3 DNA reads TGTGCCAGCAGTTTATCAAACTCCGGGACAGCCTATGGCTACACCTTC.

The rearrangement joins TRBV19 to TRBJ2-3; D is perhaps TRBD2 (6 bases). The CDR3 loop spans 21 amino acids. V shed 3 bases and J shed 0 bases, with 28 bases lying between them. From germline, CDR1 is LNHDA and CDR2 SQIVND (reference sequence). CDR3 nucleotides: TGTGCCAGTAGTATCCTATCAACCAGCGGGTCTGGAGTTACTAGCACAGATACGCAGTATTTT. Its translation: CASSILSTSGSGVTSTDTQYF.

The CDR3 region has the DNA TGCGCCAGCAGCCAAGATAGGGCGGACAGGGGGCGCGGAGAAAAACTGTTTTTT. Residues: CASSQDRADRGRGEKLFF. The chain links TRBV4-3 to TRBJ1-4; 11 bases are shared with TRBD1. The V and J ends lost 0 bases and 8 bases, in that order; junction bases with no gene match: 11. This CDR3 region has 18 residues. Per the germline V gene, CDR1 is LGHNA and CDR2 is YSLEER.

The chain links TRBV4-1 to TRBJ2-3, with TRBD2 matching over 8 bases. Losses at the gene ends were 5 bases for V and 6 bases for J; bases not matched to a gene: 10. Germline assignment: CDR1 MGHRA and CDR2 YSYEKL. CDR3 size: 15 residues. The CDR3 DNA reads TGCGCCAGCAGCGGGTTCGGGAGGGCCCGGGATACGCAGTATTTT. Encoded protein: CASSGFGRARDTQYF.

This clone was seen only a few times. This sample includes further DNA sequences coding for the same CDR3. V gene TRBV4-2 combines with J gene TRBJ2-2; no clear D. V lost 1 base to trimming and J lost 1 base, with 7 bases between them. Germline V CDR1 and CDR2: LGHNA, YNFKEQ. The CDR3 consists of 15 residues. The CDR3 DNA is TGTGCCAGCAGCCAAGCAAGAGGGAACACCGGGGAGCTGTTTTTT. As protein: CASSQARGNTGELFF.

V and J are TRBV6-5 and TRBJ2-7; maybe TRBD2 (6 bases). CDR3 length: 14 residues. V lost 5 bases to trimming and J lost 6 bases, with 17 bases between them. Germline CDR1 is MNHEY and CDR2 is SVGAGI. As DNA, the CDR3 is TGTGCCAGCAGTCGGGACTCAGGCTGGCTCGAGCAGTACTTC. Amino acids: CASSRDSGWLEQYF.